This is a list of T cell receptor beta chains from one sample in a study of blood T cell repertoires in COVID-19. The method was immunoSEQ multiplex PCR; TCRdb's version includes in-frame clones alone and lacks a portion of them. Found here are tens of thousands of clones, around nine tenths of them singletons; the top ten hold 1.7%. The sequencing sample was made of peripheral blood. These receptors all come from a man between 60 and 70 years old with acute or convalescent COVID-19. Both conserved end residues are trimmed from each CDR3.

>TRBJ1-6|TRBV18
ASSPFGTANNSPLH
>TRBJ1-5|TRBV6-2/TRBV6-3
ASSRQRGQGGNQPQH
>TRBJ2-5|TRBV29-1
SVARGPEETQY
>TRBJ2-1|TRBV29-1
SVSGGSYNEQF
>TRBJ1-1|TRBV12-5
ASGSGWDTEAF
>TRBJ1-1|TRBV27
ASSTRGSTEAF
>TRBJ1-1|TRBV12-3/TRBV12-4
ASTRTVTEAF
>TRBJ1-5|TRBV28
ASSFGAGGLFNQPQH
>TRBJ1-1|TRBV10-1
ASSESYRGRTEAF
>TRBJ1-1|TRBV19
AKINRDRANTEAF
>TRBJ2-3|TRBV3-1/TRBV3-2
ASSPTGTDTQY
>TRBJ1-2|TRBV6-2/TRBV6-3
ASSDRGFYGYT
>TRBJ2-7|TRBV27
ASRPVGWQGGSYEQY
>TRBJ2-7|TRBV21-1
ASSKAFRGQGCSYEQY
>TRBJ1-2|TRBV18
ASKTDGSAYGYT
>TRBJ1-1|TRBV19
ASRNGQGYTEAF
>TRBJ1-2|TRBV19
ASREREGYGYT
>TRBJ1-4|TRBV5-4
ASTSDSAEEKLF
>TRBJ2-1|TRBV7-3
ASSPQGSGRGQSNEQF
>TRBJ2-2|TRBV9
ASSVPLTGDTGELF
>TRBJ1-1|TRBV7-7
ASSSPGGEAF
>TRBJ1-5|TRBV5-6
ASSLRWGTEPQH
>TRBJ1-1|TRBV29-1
SVTDSPNTEAF
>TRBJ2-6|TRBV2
ASSRDRGSGANVLT
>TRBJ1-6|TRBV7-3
ASSLGAANSPLH
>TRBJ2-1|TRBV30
AWSRGGPYNEQF
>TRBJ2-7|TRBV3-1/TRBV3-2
ASSPGTSGLVPQY
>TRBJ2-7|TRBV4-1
ASSQEGLAGLSYEQY
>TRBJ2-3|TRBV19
ASSTGDTQY
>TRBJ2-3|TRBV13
ASNPGGGGTDTQY
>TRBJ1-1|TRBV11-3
ASSLRQNTEAF
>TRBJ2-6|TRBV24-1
ATSSAGGGSGANVLT
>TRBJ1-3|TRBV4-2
ASSQVGQESGNTIY
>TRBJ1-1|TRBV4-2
ASSQDTGGTEAF
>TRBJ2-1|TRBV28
ASYGSIDNEQF
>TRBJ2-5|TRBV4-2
ASSQDKQSGETQY
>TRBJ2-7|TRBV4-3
ASSRNPTGYYEQY